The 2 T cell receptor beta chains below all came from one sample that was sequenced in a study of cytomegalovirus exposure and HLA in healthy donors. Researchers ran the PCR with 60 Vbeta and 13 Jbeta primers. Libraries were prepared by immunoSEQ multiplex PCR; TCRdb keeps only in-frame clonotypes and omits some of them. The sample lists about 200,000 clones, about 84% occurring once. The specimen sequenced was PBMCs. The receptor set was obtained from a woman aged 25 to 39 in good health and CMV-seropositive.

CDR3 region: CASSVDFNNEQFF. The CDR3 bases are TGTGCCAGCAGCGTAGACTTCAACAATGAGCAGTTCTTC. The chain employs TRBV9 and TRBJ2-1, with unresolved D. V lost 0 bases and J 5 bases, leaving 6 bases between the germline ends. This CDR3 contains 13 residues. Germline CDR1 and CDR2: SGDLS and YYNGEE.

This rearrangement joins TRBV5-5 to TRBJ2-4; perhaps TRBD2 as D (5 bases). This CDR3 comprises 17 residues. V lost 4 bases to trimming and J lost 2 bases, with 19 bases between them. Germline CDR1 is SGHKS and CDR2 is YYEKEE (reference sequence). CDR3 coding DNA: TGTGCCAGCAGCCCGGCTTATGAGTGGACTTCCAAAAACATTCAGTACTTC. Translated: CASSPAYEWTSKNIQYF.